This paragraph covers one TCR beta chain sequence. Its matching antigen is unknown. The data derive from a study of OX40 agonist ivuxolimab in advanced cancers. Overall study results and limits: Nonresponders, in some cases, also had low normalized T-cell clonal expansion. Within 6 weeks, CD4+ and CD8+ blood T cells expanded clonally at 0.1 to 3.0 mg/kg.

The CDR3 sequence is 12 residues long. V shed 6 bases and J shed 7 bases, with 12 bases lying between them. Germline V CDR1 and CDR2: MNHEY, SMNVEV (reference sequence). Clones were read by immunoSEQ multiplex PCR, and TCRdb kept only the in-frame ones, dropping some. The table records fewer than 100,000 clones, approximately 89% of them present only once. The source material was CD4+ or CD8+ T cells sorted from blood, sampled in a trial of the OX40 agonist ivuxolimab. The chain employs TRBV27 and TRBJ1-2; D uncertain. This TCR was recovered from an adult with an advanced solid tumor such as melanoma, head and neck, liver or kidney cancer. The CDR3 spells CASSPPGLGYTF. The CDR3 DNA reads TGTGCCAGCAGCCCGCCCGGGCTTGGCTACACCTTC.